Below are 9 T cell receptor beta chains sequenced from a single sample in a study of blood T cell repertoires in COVID-19. Only in-frame clones appear in the TCRdb table, and some are missing; sequencing was by immunoSEQ multiplex PCR. The profile shows under 80,000 clones, around 85% of them singletons. Sequenced material: peripheral blood. Source of these receptors: a man aged 50 to 59 with active COVID-19.

This sequence joins TRBV7-2 and TRBJ2-1; 8 bases fit TRBD1. The CDR3 loop spans 14 amino acids. The V segment lost 3 bases and the J segment 7 bases; nucleotides outside the gene matches: 5. Germline CDR1 and CDR2: SGHTA and FQGNSA. The CDR3: CASSLGQGANEQFF. The CDR3 DNA sequence: TGTGCCAGCAGCTTGGGGCAGGGGGCTAATGAGCAGTTCTTC. The full variable domain, in which reference TRBV7-2 and TRBJ2-1 provide the parts outside the CDR3, is GAGVSQSPSNKVTEKGKDVELRCDPISGHTALYWYRQSLGQGLEFLIYFQGNSAPDKSGLPSDRFSAERTGGSVSTLTIQRTQQEDSAVYLCASSLGQGANEQFFGPGTRLTVL.

This clone was seen only once. The chain employs TRBV28 and TRBJ2-5, with 7 bases aligning to TRBD2. The CDR3 has 14 amino acids. CDR1 and CDR2 from the germline V gene are MDHEN and SYDVKM. Germline trimming cut 4 bases from V and 9 bases from J; bases unmatched to any gene: 11. CDR3 protein: CASSSERGRLAQYF. CDR3 sequence (DNA): TGTGCCAGCAGTTCCGAGCGGGGCCGATTGGCCCAGTACTTC. The entire variable domain, with the rest obtained from reference TRBV28 and TRBJ2-5, is as follows: DVKVTQSSRYLVKRTGEKVFLECVQDMDHENMFWYRQDPGLGLRLIYFSYDVKMKEKGDIPEGYSVSREKKERFSLILESASTNQTSMYLCASSSERGRLAQYFGPGTRLLVL.

This clone was counted a few times. The chain is built from TRBV9 and TRBJ2-1, with 7 nucleotides matching TRBD2. Per germline, CDR1 SGDLS and CDR2 YYNGEE. The CDR3 totals 17 residues. The V gene end was trimmed by 0 bases and the J gene end by 7 bases; junction bases not matched to a gene: 13. This CDR3 reads CASSVAASGGATNEQFF. In nucleotides, the CDR3 is TGTGCCAGCAGCGTAGCGGCCTCGGGGGGAGCTACGAATGAGCAGTTCTTC.

The chain is built from TRBV6-5 and TRBJ2-7; possibly TRBD2 for D (5 bases). Germline-derived CDR1 and CDR2 are MNHEY and SVGAGI. V was clipped by 6 bases and J by 0 bases, with 15 bases between them. The CDR3 contains 15 residues. The CDR3 region has the DNA TGTGCCAGCAGCCCAAGGCGGGCAAGCTCCTACGAGCAGTACTTC. It translates to CASSPRRASSYEQYF.

The chain couples TRBV11-2 to TRBJ2-7; D not resolved. Per the germline V gene, CDR1 is SGHAT and CDR2 is FQNNGV. The length of the CDR3 is 12 residues. The V gene lost 3 bases and the J gene lost 1 base, with 4 bases spanning the gap. CDR3 DNA sequence: TGTGCCAGCAGCTTCAGGTCCTACGAGCAGTACTTC. Translation: CASSFRSYEQYF.

CDR3 in amino acids: CASSIGGRLAGYNEQFF. The CDR3 DNA follows: TGTGCCAGTAGTATAGGAGGTCGTCTAGCGGGCTACAATGAGCAGTTCTTC. J is TRBJ2-1 and V is TRBV19; TRBD2 agrees at 8 bases. V dropped 1 base and J dropped 3; count of bases not matched to a gene: 8. The germline V gene has CDR1 LNHDA and CDR2 SQIVND (reference sequence). The CDR3 consists of 17 residues.

This chain joins TRBV6-5 and TRBJ1-1; the D gene is possibly TRBD1 (6 bases). The germline V gene encodes CDR1 MNHEY and CDR2 SVGAGI. This CDR3 region has 16 residues. The V end lost 0 bases, the J end lost 5 bases, and 16 bases lay between the germline ends. CDR3 bases: TGTGCCAGCAGTTACTCGTTCGCAGGGGTGGGAACTGAAGCTTTCTTT. Protein sequence: CASSYSFAGVGTEAFF.

The gene calls are TRBV11-3 and TRBJ2-3; 8 bases match TRBD2. The germline V gene has CDR1 SGHNT and CDR2 YENEEA. This CDR3 comprises 15 residues. With 4 bases clipped from V and 3 bases from J, the junction kept 6 bases outside the gene matches. CDR3 coding DNA: TGTGCCAGCAGCTCAGCCCGGGGGGGAACAGATACGCAGTATTTT. It codes for CASSSARGGTDTQYF.

The chain is built from TRBV9 and TRBJ2-1; D is undetermined. The germline CDR1 and CDR2 sequences are SGDLS and YYNGEE. V was trimmed by 3 bases and J by 8 bases, leaving 9 bases between them. This CDR3 region has 12 residues. The CDR3 DNA sequence: TGTGCCAGCAGCGGACACTGGGATGAGCAGTTCTTC. Its translation: CASSGHWDEQFF.